Detailed here is one TCR beta chain. Its antigen is not identified. The data stem from a study of human versus mouse CDR3 diversity and MHC coevolution. Study results and caveats: Compared with mice, human CDR3s carried more deletions and insertions on average. By iCHAO1, human TCR beta clonotypes numbered 1.5 million to 2 million, the most.

Cells were CD45RO-negative CD62L-positive naive CD4 T cells sorted from PBMCs. V lost 9 bases and J lost 6, with 21 bases in between. Germline loops: CDR1 MNHNS, CDR2 SASEGT. The CDR3 spans 14 residues. TCRdb keeps only in-frame clones here, not all; method: immunoSEQ multiplex PCR. The sample records roughly 86,000 clones, 85% to 95% being singletons. The chain couples TRBV6-1 to TRBJ2-7; D is possibly TRBD1 (6 bases). The TCR comes from a person aged 25-75 years in good health. The sequenced sample was naive CD4+ T cells from blood. Subset denoted: CD45RO-negative CD62L-positive naive CD4 T cells. CDR3: CASPPPGPRGEQYF. The CDR3 bases are TGTGCCAGTCCCCCCCCGGGCCCCAGGGGCGAGCAGTACTTC.